Listed here are 16 T cell receptor beta chains from one sample, sequenced in a study of Graves' ophthalmopathy and Graves' hyperthyroidism. Amplification from RNA transcripts yielded the TCR beta CDR3 regions. An opening RT-PCR round employed HTBI primers and preceded a second-round multiplex PCR. TCRdb ran MiXCR on the multiplex PCR reads and lists one entry per CDR3 protein. Of under 250,000 distinct CDR3 sequences in the sample, about a fifth were seen once. Sequences were obtained from peripheral blood. These receptors originate from a woman aged 45-60 years with Graves' ophthalmopathy.

This clonotype was picked up one time. This chain uses TRBV15 with TRBJ1-1; 7 bases agree with TRBD1. The germline CDR1 and CDR2 sequences are LNHNV and YYDKDF (reference sequence). V was pared by 0 bases and J by 9 bases, with 7 bases of the junction left unmatched. This CDR3 spans 14 amino acids. The CDR3 loop is CATSRDKGQKKAFF. The CDR3 nucleotides are TGTGCCACCAGCAGAGATAAGGGACAGAAGAAAGCTTTCTTT.

The rearrangement joins TRBV20-1 to TRBJ1-1, with a tentative D call TRBD1 (6 bases). V lost 6 bases and J lost 10, with 21 bases in between. The CDR3 covers 13 residues. Per the germline V gene, CDR1 is DFQATT and CDR2 is SNEGSKA (reference sequence). The CDR3 bases are TGCAGTGCCCGCGGACAGTCACCTATCCCAGCTTTCTTT. It encodes CSARGQSPIPAFF.

In this sample, this clonotype turned up many times. The gene calls are TRBV12-3 or TRBV12-4 and TRBJ1-3; D remains unclear. The CDR3 is made up of 15 amino acids. V was trimmed by 6 bases and J by 0 bases, leaving 12 bases between them. CDR3 DNA sequence: TGTGCCAGCAGCAAGACGGGGATCTCTGGAAACACCATATATTTT. Translated: CASSKTGISGNTIYF.

The V gene is TRBV12-5, the J gene TRBJ1-1; D not certain. V was cut by 6 bases and J by 5 bases, with 19 bases left in between. The CDR3 spans 15 residues. Germline V gene data show CDR1 as LGHNT and CDR2 as FRNRAP. The CDR3: CASGPTHGEGTEAFF. The CDR3 bases are TGTGCTAGTGGCCCCACCCATGGGGAGGGAACTGAAGCTTTCTTT. Together with reference TRBV12-5 and TRBJ1-1, the CDR3 gives the full variable domain: DARVTQTPRHKVTEMGQEVTMRCQPILGHNTVFWYRQTMMQGLELLAYFRNRAPLDDSGMPKDRFSAEMPDATLATLKIQPSEPRDSAVYFCASGPTHGEGTEAFFGQGTRLTVV.

This clonotype was counted many times. The chain recombines TRBV6-2 or TRBV6-3 with TRBJ1-5; D unresolved. Between the trimmed V and J ends, which lost 6 bases and 12 bases, there was a span of 12 bases. Germline V gene lookup returns CDR1 MNHEY and CDR2 SVGEGT. The length of the CDR3 is 11 residues. DNA for the CDR3: TGTGCCAGCAGCCGCTCGGCTCTCCAGCATTTT. Protein: CASSRSALQHF.

This clonotype came up many times. The V call is TRBV6-2 or TRBV6-3, the J call TRBJ2-7; D might be TRBD1 (6 bases). Germline loops: CDR1 MNHEY, CDR2 SVGEGT. V was shortened by 4 bases and J by 2 bases, with 18 bases between the two germline ends. The CDR3 sequence is 16 residues long. The CDR3 reads CASSWVPRTVTYEQYF. CDR3 sequence (DNA): TGTGCCAGCAGTTGGGTTCCGCGGACAGTCACCTACGAGCAGTACTTC.

The chain links TRBV19 to TRBJ1-2; the match to TRBD1 covers 9 bases. Germline lookup yields CDR1 LNHDA and CDR2 SQIVND (reference sequence). V lost 3 bases to trimming and J lost 3 bases; unmatched junction nucleotides: 5. The CDR3 consists of 15 residues. The CDR3 DNA is TGTGCCAGTAGTATTCCTGGACAGGGGTACTATGGCTACACCTTC. This codes for CASSIPGQGYYGYTF.

Of note for this clonotype: Possible read error: a much larger clone is one base away. The V call is TRBV29-1, the J call TRBJ1-1; D gene unclear. CDR3 length: 13 amino acids. Trimming shortened V by 3 bases and J by 4 bases, and 12 bases separated the two germline ends. In germline, CDR1 is SQVTM, CDR2 ANQGSEA. The CDR3 loop reads CSVDRRTGTEAFF. The DNA for the CDR3 is TGCAGCGTTGACCGGCGGACCGGCACTGAAGCTTTCTTT.

This clonotype showed up many times. The chain carries TRBV29-1 and TRBJ2-6, with TRBD2 matching 7 bases. Germline V gene lookup returns CDR1 SQVTM and CDR2 ANQGSEA. The trim removed 7 bases at V and 2 bases at J, leaving 8 bases unmatched. The CDR3 runs 15 residues. The CDR3 protein is CSAGGLGAGANVLTF. CDR3 DNA sequence: TGCAGCGCCGGGGGGTTGGGGGCTGGGGCCAACGTCCTGACTTTC.

This clonotype was found many times. V usage is TRBV12-3 or TRBV12-4 and J usage is TRBJ2-7, with 9 bases aligning to TRBD2. There are 19 residues in the CDR3. V was pared by 2 bases and J by 3 bases, with 17 bases of the junction left unmatched. CDR3 in DNA: TGTGCCAGCAGTTTATTGAGCCCCTTTCCGGTAGCGGGAGACTACGAGCAGTACTTC. This codes for CASSLLSPFPVAGDYEQYF.

This clonotype came up many times. The chain combines TRBV11-2 with TRBJ2-7; 8 nucleotides align to TRBD1. There are 14 residues in the CDR3. The V and J ends lost 5 bases and 4 bases, in that order; junction bases with no gene match: 7. Germline values: CDR1 SGHAT, CDR2 FQNNGV. The CDR3 bases are TGTGCCAGCAGCCCTATCGGGACAGGATACGAGCAGTACTTC. This gives the protein CASSPIGTGYEQYF.

This clonotype was picked up many times. The junction differs from germline at one of its ends, possibly a read error. V is TRBV29-1 and J is TRBJ2-7, with a weak D call TRBD2 (5 bases). Germline CDR1 SQVTM, CDR2 ANQGSEA. The CDR3 sequence is 12 residues long. CDR3 nucleotide sequence: TGCAGCCTTGAGGACCAGACGGGAGAGCAGTACTTC. This gives the protein CSLEDQTGEQYF.

This clonotype was counted ten times or more. The chain uses TRBV20-1 and TRBJ1-1; D possibly corresponds to TRBD1 (5 bases). The CDR3 contains 15 residues. Looked up from germline, CDR1 is DFQATT and CDR2 is SNEGSKA (reference sequence). Trimming left V 3 bases short and J 3 bases short, with 17 bases between. The DNA for the CDR3 is TGCAGTGCTAGTAATCTCGCAGGGTGGTACACTGAAGCTTTCTTT. It is translated as CSASNLAGWYTEAFF.

J is TRBJ1-1 and V is TRBV12-3 or TRBV12-4; D remains unclear. V was trimmed by 4 bases and J by 8 bases, leaving 14 bases between them. The CDR3 totals 13 residues. CDR3 DNA sequence: TGTGCCAGCAGTTACCTCTCCCTGGGAGAAGCTTTCTTT. Protein sequence: CASSYLSLGEAFF.

This clonotype was observed many times. This chain links TRBV7-3 with TRBJ2-7; TRBD1 agrees at 9 bases. The CDR3 has 19 amino acids. Germline assignment: CDR1 SGHTA and CDR2 FQGTGA. The J segment lost 0 bases and the V segment lost 5 bases, leaving 17 bases of the junction unmatched. For the CDR3, the DNA is TGTGCCAGCAGCCTAAGGGGGGGGACAGGGCATTCGAGCTCCTACGAGCAGTACTTC. The encoded protein is CASSLRGGTGHSSSYEQYF.

In the case of this clonotype: A much larger clone differs from this one at a single base, so this may be a read error. The V and J genes are TRBV29-1 and TRBJ2-2; D unclear. There are 12 residues in the CDR3. CDR1 SQVTM and CDR2 ANQGSEA come from the germline V gene. V lost 7 bases to trimming and J lost 3 bases, with 9 bases between them. CDR3 nucleotides: TGCAGCGGTACGCGATACACCGGGGAGCTGTTTTTT. Translated: CSGTRYTGELFF.